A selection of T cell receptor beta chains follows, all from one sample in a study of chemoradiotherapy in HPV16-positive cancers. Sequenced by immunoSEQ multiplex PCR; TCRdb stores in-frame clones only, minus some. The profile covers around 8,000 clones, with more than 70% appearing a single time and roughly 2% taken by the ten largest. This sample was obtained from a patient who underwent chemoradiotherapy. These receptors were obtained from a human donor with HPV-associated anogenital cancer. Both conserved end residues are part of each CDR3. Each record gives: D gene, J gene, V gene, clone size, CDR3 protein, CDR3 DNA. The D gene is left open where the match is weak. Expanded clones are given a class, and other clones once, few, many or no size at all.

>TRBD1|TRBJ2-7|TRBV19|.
CASSTLFGGTGYYEQYF
TGTGCCAGTAGTACCCTGTTTGGGGGGACAGGGTACTACGAGCAGTACTTC
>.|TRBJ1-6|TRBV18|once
CASSARQESNSPLHF
TGTGCCAGCTCGGCCCGGCAGGAAAGTAATTCACCCCTCCACTTT
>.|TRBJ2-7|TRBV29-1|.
CSGGQGVEQYF
TGCAGCGGAGGTCAGGGCGTCGAGCAGTACTTC
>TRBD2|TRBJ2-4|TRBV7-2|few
CASSLGAPSGSGDIQYF
TGTGCCAGCAGCTTAGGGGCGCCTAGCGGGAGTGGGGACATTCAGTACTTC
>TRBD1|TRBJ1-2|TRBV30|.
CAWSRDRPRGYTF
TGTGCCTGGAGCCGGGACAGGCCGAGAGGCTACACCTTC
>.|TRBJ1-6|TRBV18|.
CASSPNRRGMDSPLHF
TGTGCCAGCTCACCAAACCGGCGCGGGATGGATTCACCCCTCCACTTT
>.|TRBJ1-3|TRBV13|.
CASSFPRLGNTIYF
TGTGCCAGCAGCTTTCCTAGGTTGGGAAACACCATATATTTT
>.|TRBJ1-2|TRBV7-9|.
CASRMGEGSTDNYGYTF
TGTGCCAGCCGTATGGGGGAGGGGTCGACGGACAACTATGGCTACACCTTC
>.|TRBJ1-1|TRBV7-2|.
CASSLTREGTEAFF
TGTGCCAGCAGCTTAACACGGGAAGGGACTGAAGCTTTCTTT
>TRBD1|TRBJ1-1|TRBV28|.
CASSIPGTVTNTEAFF
TGTGCCAGCAGTATCCCCGGGACAGTAACGAACACTGAAGCTTTCTTT
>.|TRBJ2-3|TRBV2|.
CASSVVSDTQYF
TGTGCCAGCAGTGTGGTGTCAGATACGCAGTATTTT
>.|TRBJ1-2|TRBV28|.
CASSFGGSNYGYTF
TGTGCCAGCAGTTTCGGGGGGTCAAACTATGGCTACACCTTC
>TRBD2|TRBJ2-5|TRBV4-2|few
CASSQVPSGSGGQETQYF
TGTGCCAGCAGCCAAGTTCCTAGCGGGAGTGGGGGCCAAGAGACCCAGTACTTC
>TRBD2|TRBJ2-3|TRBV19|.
CASRLSGRVFSDTQYF
TGTGCCAGTAGGCTGAGCGGGAGAGTGTTTTCAGATACGCAGTATTTT
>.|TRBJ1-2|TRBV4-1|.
CASSQDPAGPYGYTF
TGCGCCAGCAGCCAAGATCCAGCAGGGCCCTATGGCTACACCTTC
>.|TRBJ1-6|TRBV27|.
CASSYGSRSYSPLHF
TGTGCCAGCAGTTACGGGAGCAGGTCGTATTCACCCCTCCACTTT
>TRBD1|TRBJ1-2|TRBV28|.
CASSEGQGNYGYTF
TGTGCCAGCAGTGAAGGACAGGGGAACTATGGCTACACCTTC
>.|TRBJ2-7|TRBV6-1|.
CASSAYGVGYEQYF
TGTGCCAGCAGTGCCTACGGGGTCGGCTACGAGCAGTACTTC
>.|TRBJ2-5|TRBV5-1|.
CASSLAGYQETQYF
TGCGCCAGCAGCTTGGCGGGTTACCAAGAGACCCAGTACTTC
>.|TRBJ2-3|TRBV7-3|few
CASSLTGVSTDTQYF
TGTGCCAGCAGCTTAACGGGGGTCTCCACAGATACGCAGTATTTT
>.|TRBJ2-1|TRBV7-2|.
CASSLASSNRGTNEQFF
TGTGCCAGCAGCTTAGCCAGTAGTAATAGGGGGACTAATGAGCAGTTCTTC
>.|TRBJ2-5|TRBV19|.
CASSNEQQETQYF
TGTGCCAGTAGTAACGAACAGCAAGAGACCCAGTACTTC